Listed here are 23 T cell receptor beta chains from one sample, sequenced in a study of T cell repertoires in cytomegalovirus infection. TCRdb processed the reads anew with MiXCR; each CDR3 protein has one entry. Of approximately 500,000 distinct CDR3 sequences in the sample, about 11% are singletons; the top ten hold roughly a tenth. Sequencing was done on a sample of PBMCs. The receptors stem from a human donor in good health (CMV status not recorded). Some clones in this sample may be carry-over from other donors' samples.

This clonotype was seen more than once but under ten times. The chain recombines TRBV18 with TRBJ1-1; D is unclear. Trimming cost V 0 bases and J 4 bases, with 9 bases left between them. Per the germline V gene, CDR1 is KGHSH and CDR2 is LQKENI. This CDR3 is built from 14 residues. CDR3 protein: CASSPPYIRTEAFF. DNA for the CDR3: TGTGCCAGCTCACCACCGTACATACGCACTGAAGCTTTCTTT.

This clonotype was recorded at least ten times. The V call is TRBV7-2, the J call TRBJ1-2; 8 positions agree with TRBD1. Germline values: CDR1 SGHTA, CDR2 FQGNSA. V lost 5 bases and J lost 4; bases outside the gene matches: 15. The length of the CDR3 is 17 residues. The CDR3 DNA reads TGTGCCAGCAGCCTAAACTCGGGACAGGTCCCAACCTATGGCTACACCTTC. Encoded protein: CASSLNSGQVPTYGYTF.

The V and J genes are TRBV2 and TRBJ1-4; D is ambiguous. Germline values: CDR1 SNHLY, CDR2 FYNNEI. The V end was cut by 0 bases, the J end by 4 bases, with 9 bases between. The length of the CDR3 is 15 residues. CDR3 coding DNA: TGTGCCAGCAGTGAAGCTGGACCGGGTAATGAAAAACTGTTTTTT. Protein product: CASSEAGPGNEKLFF.

This clonotype was detected only a few times. The chain employs TRBV3-1 and TRBJ2-5, with D perhaps TRBD1 (6 bases). The germline V gene encodes CDR1 LGHDT and CDR2 YNNKEL (reference sequence). The CDR3 runs 14 residues. Trimming took 3 bases from V and 5 from J, leaving 13 bases between them. The CDR3 is CASSQGHGPETQYF. The CDR3 bases are TGTGCCAGCAGCCAGGGACATGGGCCTGAGACCCAGTACTTC.

This clonotype was recorded many times. The gene calls are TRBV20-1 and TRBJ2-7; D is undetermined. The germline V gene has CDR1 DFQATT and CDR2 SNEGSKA (reference sequence). The CDR3 length is 9 residues. The V end was cut by 3 bases, the J end by 6 bases, with 3 bases between. CDR3 nucleotide sequence: TGCAGTGCTAGTTCCGAGCAGTACTTC. This codes for CSASSEQYF.

This clonotype was seen repeatedly, ten times or more. This chain connects TRBV5-4 to TRBJ1-1; D is unclear. V was trimmed by 0 bases and J by 6 bases, leaving 9 bases between them. CDR3 size: 13 residues. Germline V lookup: CDR1 SGHNT, CDR2 YYREEE (reference sequence). The CDR3: CASSLAGVPEAFF. Here the CDR3 DNA reads TGTGCCAGCAGCTTGGCTGGGGTACCTGAAGCTTTCTTT.

This clonotype was picked up one time. The J gene is TRBJ2-4, the V gene TRBV20-1, with D possibly matching TRBD1 (5 bases). Germline CDR1 is DFQATT and CDR2 is SNEGSKA (reference sequence). The CDR3 loop spans 16 amino acids. V was cut by 6 bases and J by 1 base, with 19 bases left in between. The CDR3, as DNA: TGCAGTGCCATCGATCCTCAACAGGATGCCAAAAACATTCAGTACTTC. This encodes CSAIDPQQDAKNIQYF.

This clonotype was recorded many times. V gene TRBV28 combines with J gene TRBJ2-5, with D perhaps matching TRBD1 (6 bases). The germline gives CDR1 MDHEN, CDR2 SYDVKM. The CDR3 spans 17 residues. Trimming removed 6 bases from V and 1 base from J, with 21 bases in between. This chain's CDR3 is CASSRNRVQGFQETQYF. CDR3 nucleotides: TGTGCCAGCAGCCGTAACAGGGTACAGGGATTCCAAGAGACCCAGTACTTC.

This clonotype was seen many times. The genes are TRBV30 and TRBJ2-1; D might be TRBD1 (5 bases). CDR1 is GTSNPN and CDR2 is SVGIG in the germline V gene (reference sequence). The V end was cut by 3 bases, the J end by 5 bases, with 14 bases between. The CDR3 is 14 residues long. Written as DNA, the CDR3 is TGTGCCTGGAGAGCAAAGGGGTGGGACAATGAGCAGTTCTTC. Its translation: CAWRAKGWDNEQFF. The full variable domain, with the rest looked up from reference TRBV30 and TRBJ2-1, is SQTIHQWPATLVQPVGSPLSLECTVEGTSNPNLYWYRQAAGRGLQLLFYSVGIGQISSEVPQNLSASRPQDRQFILSSKKLLLSDSGFYLCAWRAKGWDNEQFFGPGTRLTVL.

The rearrangement uses TRBV6-1 and TRBJ2-7; D gene ambiguous. CDR3 length: 12 residues. Germline lookup yields CDR1 MNHNS and CDR2 SASEGT. Trimming left V 5 bases short and J 7 bases short, with 12 bases between. The CDR3 loop reads CASSSFTHEQYF. CDR3 nucleotide sequence: TGTGCCAGCAGTTCCTTCACACATGAGCAGTACTTC.

This clonotype has a count of ten or more. The chain is built from TRBV7-6 and TRBJ2-2; D possibly corresponds to TRBD2 (6 bases). Trimming stripped 6 bases from V and 2 bases from J, with 22 bases between. The germline V gene has CDR1 SGHVS and CDR2 FNYEAQ. The CDR3 length is 18 residues. The CDR3 here is CASSMRQGGPENTGELFF. For the CDR3, the DNA is TGTGCCAGCAGTATGAGGCAGGGAGGCCCTGAAAACACCGGGGAGCTGTTTTTT. The full variable domain, with the rest looked up from reference TRBV7-6 and TRBJ2-2, is GAGVSQSPRYKVTKRGQDVALRCDPISGHVSLYWYRQALGQGPEFLTYFNYEAQQDKSGLPNDRFSAERPEGSISTLTIQRTEQRDSAMYRCASSMRQGGPENTGELFFGEGSRLTVL.

This clonotype was recorded many times. The chain recombines TRBV9 with TRBJ2-1; no clear D. This CDR3 comprises 15 residues. Germline assignment: CDR1 SGDLS and CDR2 YYNGEE. The germline V and J ends were trimmed by 0 bases and 8 bases, with 15 bases remaining between them. CDR3 bases: TGTGCCAGCAGCGTAGGGGAAGGTCTGGGCGATGAGCAGTTCTTC. It is translated as CASSVGEGLGDEQFF.

The rearrangement joins TRBV20-1 to TRBJ2-4; no reliable D call. Trimming stripped 1 base from V and 6 bases from J, with 10 bases between. Germline CDR1 and CDR2: DFQATT and SNEGSKA (reference sequence). CDR3 size: 13 residues. CDR3 loop: CSARGLSGNIQYF. The CDR3 coding sequence is TGCAGTGCTAGAGGCCTGTCCGGAAACATTCAGTACTTC.

This clonotype was recorded many times. This chain uses TRBV10-2 with TRBJ2-5, with TRBD2 matching over 9 bases. The germline V gene encodes CDR1 WSHSY and CDR2 SAAADI. The CDR3 is made up of 14 amino acids. The junction had 4 bases not matched to a gene; V was cut back by 7 bases and J by 1 base. CDR3 sequence (DNA): TGCGCCAGCAAATCTAGCGGGACCCAAGAGACCCAGTACTTC. Translating gives CASKSSGTQETQYF.

This clonotype has just a few counts. The chain links TRBV7-9 to TRBJ2-1; D not certain. The V end lost 3 bases, the J end lost 10 bases, and 7 bases lay between the germline ends. Looked up from germline, CDR1 is SEHNR and CDR2 is FQNEAQ (reference sequence). This CDR3 comprises 11 residues. The CDR3 coding sequence is TGTGCCAGCAGCTTTGGCGCGGAGCAGTTCTTC. It codes for CASSFGAEQFF.

This clonotype was seen many times. CDR3 region: CASSESLSGTEQFF. CDR3 DNA sequence: TGTGCCAGCAGTGAATCCTTATCGGGGACCGAGCAGTTCTTC. The chain recombines TRBV25-1 with TRBJ2-1; either TRBD1 or TRBD2 may supply D (5 bases each). The germline CDR1 and CDR2 sequences are MGHDK and SYGVNS. V was pared by 1 base and J by 10 bases, with 14 bases between. The length of the CDR3 is 14 residues.

This clonotype has ten or more counts. J is TRBJ2-1 and V is TRBV6-2 or TRBV6-3; TRBD2 matches at 11 bases. The CDR3 is 14 residues long. The germline CDR1 and CDR2 sequences are MNHEY and SVGEGT. The V and J ends lost 2 bases and 8 bases, in that order; junction bases with no gene match: 2. The CDR3 loop is CASSYLAGGDEQFF. The CDR3 DNA reads TGTGCCAGCAGTTACCTAGCGGGAGGAGATGAGCAGTTCTTC.

This clonotype was recorded at least ten times. This chain uses TRBV6-2 or TRBV6-3 with TRBJ2-1; D call uncertain. The germline V gene has CDR1 MNHEY and CDR2 SVGEGT. This CDR3 spans 13 amino acids. Trimming left V 5 bases short and J 10 bases short, with 15 bases between. CDR3 nucleotides: TGTGCCAGCAGTAAGACACGCGACGGGGAGCAGTTCTTC. Its translation: CASSKTRDGEQFF.

This clonotype was detected ten times or more. The chain couples TRBV12-3 or TRBV12-4 to TRBJ2-7, with a weak D call TRBD2 (5 bases). The V gene lost 4 bases and the J gene lost 5 bases, with 18 bases spanning the gap. The CDR3 loop spans 15 amino acids. In DNA, the CDR3 is TGTGCCAGCAGTTACCTACCTAGAGGGTCCCACGAGCAGTACTTC. Translating gives CASSYLPRGSHEQYF.

Of note for this clonotype: At one end the junction does not follow the germline gene, possibly because of a read error. The rearrangement uses TRBV3-1 and TRBJ1-2; 11 bases map to TRBD1. Germline V gives CDR1 LGHDT, CDR2 YNNKEL (reference sequence). The CDR3 is made up of 15 amino acids. CDR3: CAGSQVGTGGHGYTF. The CDR3 DNA reads as TGTGCCGGCAGCCAAGTCGGGACAGGGGGTCATGGCTACACCTTC.

V usage is TRBV2 and J usage is TRBJ2-3; D remains unclear. The germline gives CDR1 SNHLY, CDR2 FYNNEI. V shed 5 bases and J shed 6 bases, with 21 bases lying between them. CDR3 length: 16 residues. The CDR3: CASSSTPLVVGDTQYF. In DNA, the CDR3 is TGTGCCAGCAGTTCTACCCCATTAGTAGTCGGGGATACGCAGTATTTT. The variable domain in full, completed from reference TRBV2 and TRBJ2-3, reads EPEVTQTPSHQVTQMGQEVILRCVPISNHLYFYWYRQILGQKVEFLVSFYNNEISEKSEIFDDQFSVERPDGSNFTLKIRSTKLEDSAMYFCASSSTPLVVGDTQYFGPGTRLTVL.

This clonotype was detected ten times or more. The chain uses TRBV10-3 and TRBJ2-3, with TRBD1 matching over 7 bases. The V segment lost 6 bases and the J segment 9 bases; nucleotides outside the gene matches: 15. Germline V CDR1 and CDR2: ENHRY, SYGVKD. The CDR3 runs 15 residues. This CDR3 is CAISSPDRWAGTQYF. CDR3 sequence (DNA): TGTGCCATCAGCTCCCCGGACAGGTGGGCTGGGACGCAGTATTTT.

The table lists this clonotype with many counts. The chain uses TRBV28 and TRBJ1-1; the D gene is possibly TRBD1 (5 bases). V was cut by 2 bases and J by 4 bases, with 8 bases left in between. CDR3 size: 13 residues. Germline CDR1 MDHEN, CDR2 SYDVKM. The chain's CDR3 is CASSLTGATEAFF. DNA for the CDR3: TGTGCCAGCAGTTTAACCGGGGCCACTGAAGCTTTCTTT.